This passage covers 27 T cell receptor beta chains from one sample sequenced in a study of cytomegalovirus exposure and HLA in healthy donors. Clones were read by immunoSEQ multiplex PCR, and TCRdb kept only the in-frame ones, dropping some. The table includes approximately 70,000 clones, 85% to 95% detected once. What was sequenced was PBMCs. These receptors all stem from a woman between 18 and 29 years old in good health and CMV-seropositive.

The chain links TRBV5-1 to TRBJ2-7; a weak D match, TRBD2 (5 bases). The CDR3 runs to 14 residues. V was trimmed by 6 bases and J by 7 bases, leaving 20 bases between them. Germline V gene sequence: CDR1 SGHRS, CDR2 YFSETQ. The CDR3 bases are TGCGCCAGCAAAGCCTATGACTCCCGGGGTGAGCAGTACTTC. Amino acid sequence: CASKAYDSRGEQYF.

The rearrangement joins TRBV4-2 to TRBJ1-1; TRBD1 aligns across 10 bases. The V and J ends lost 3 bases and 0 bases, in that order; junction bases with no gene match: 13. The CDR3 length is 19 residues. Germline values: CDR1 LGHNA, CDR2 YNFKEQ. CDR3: CASSQDYGTGAPVNTEAFF. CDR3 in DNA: TGTGCCAGCAGCCAGGACTACGGGACAGGGGCTCCGGTGAACACTGAAGCTTTCTTT.

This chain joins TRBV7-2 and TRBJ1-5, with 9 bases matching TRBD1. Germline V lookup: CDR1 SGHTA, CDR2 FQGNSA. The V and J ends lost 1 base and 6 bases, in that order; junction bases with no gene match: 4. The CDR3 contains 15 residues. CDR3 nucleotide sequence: TGTGCCAGCAGCTTAGTCACAGGGGGCATTCAGCCCCAGCATTTT. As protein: CASSLVTGGIQPQHF. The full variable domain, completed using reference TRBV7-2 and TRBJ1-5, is GAGVSQSPSNKVTEKGKDVELRCDPISGHTALYWYRQSLGQGLEFLIYFQGNSAPDKSGLPSDRFSAERTGGSVSTLTIQRTQQEDSAVYLCASSLVTGGIQPQHFGDGTRLSIL.

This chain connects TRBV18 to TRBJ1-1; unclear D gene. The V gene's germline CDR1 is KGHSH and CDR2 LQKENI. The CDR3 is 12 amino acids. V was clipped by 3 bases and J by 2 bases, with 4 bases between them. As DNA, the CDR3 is TGTGCCAGCTCACCCACAAACACTGAAGCTTTCTTT. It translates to CASSPTNTEAFF.

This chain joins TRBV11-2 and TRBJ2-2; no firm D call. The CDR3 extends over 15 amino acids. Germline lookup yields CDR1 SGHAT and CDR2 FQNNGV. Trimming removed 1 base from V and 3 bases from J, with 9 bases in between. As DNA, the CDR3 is TGTGCCAGCAGCTTAGGCCACCGAGACACCGGGGAGCTGTTTTTT. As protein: CASSLGHRDTGELFF.

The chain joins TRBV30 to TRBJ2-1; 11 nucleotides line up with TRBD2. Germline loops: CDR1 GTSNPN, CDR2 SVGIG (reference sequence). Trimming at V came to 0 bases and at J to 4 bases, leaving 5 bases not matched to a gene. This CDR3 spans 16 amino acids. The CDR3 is CAWSVTSGISYNEQFF. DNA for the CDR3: TGTGCCTGGAGTGTGACTAGCGGGATATCATACAATGAGCAGTTCTTC.

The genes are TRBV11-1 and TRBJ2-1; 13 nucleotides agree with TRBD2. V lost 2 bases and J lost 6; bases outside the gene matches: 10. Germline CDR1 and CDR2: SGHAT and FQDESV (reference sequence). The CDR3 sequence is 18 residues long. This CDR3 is CASSLPQGLAGWGNEQFF. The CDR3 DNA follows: TGTGCCAGCAGCTTACCACAGGGACTAGCGGGATGGGGCAATGAGCAGTTCTTC.

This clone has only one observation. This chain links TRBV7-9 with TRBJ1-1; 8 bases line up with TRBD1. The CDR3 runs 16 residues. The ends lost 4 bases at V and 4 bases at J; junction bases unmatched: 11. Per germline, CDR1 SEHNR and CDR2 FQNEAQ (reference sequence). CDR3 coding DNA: TGTGCCAGCAGCTCCTCACGATCAGGGGGCGGCACTGAAGCTTTCTTT. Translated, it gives CASSSSRSGGGTEAFF.

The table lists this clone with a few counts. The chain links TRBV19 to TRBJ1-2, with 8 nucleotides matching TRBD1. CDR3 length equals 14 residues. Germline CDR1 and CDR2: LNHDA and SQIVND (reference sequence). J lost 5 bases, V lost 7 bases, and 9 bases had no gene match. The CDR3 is CASTRDRSAYGYTF. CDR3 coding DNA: TGTGCCAGTACCCGGGACAGGAGTGCTTATGGCTACACCTTC.

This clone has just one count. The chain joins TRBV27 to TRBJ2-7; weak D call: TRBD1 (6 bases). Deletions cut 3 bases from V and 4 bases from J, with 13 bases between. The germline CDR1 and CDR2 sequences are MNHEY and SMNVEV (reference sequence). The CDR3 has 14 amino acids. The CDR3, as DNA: TGTGCCAGCAGTTTGTCCGTAGGGGGTTACGAGCAGTACTTC. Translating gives CASSLSVGGYEQYF.

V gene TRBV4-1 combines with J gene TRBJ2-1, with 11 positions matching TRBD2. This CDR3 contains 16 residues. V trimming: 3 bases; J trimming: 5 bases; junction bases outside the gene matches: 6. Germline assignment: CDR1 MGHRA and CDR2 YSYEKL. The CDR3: CASSQVSGGANNEQFF. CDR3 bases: TGCGCCAGCAGCCAGGTTAGCGGGGGGGCCAACAATGAGCAGTTCTTC.

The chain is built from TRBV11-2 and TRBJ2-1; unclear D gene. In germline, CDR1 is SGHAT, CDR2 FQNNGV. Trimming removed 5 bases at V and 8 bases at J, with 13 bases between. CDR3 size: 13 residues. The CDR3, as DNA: TGTGCCAGCAGCCGCACGGCCCAGGATGAGCAGTTCTTC. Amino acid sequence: CASSRTAQDEQFF.

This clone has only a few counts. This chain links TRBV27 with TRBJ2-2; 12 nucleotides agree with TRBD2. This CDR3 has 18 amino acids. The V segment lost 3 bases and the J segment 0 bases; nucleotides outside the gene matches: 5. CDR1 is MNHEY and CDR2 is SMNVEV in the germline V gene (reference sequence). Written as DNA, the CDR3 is TGTGCCAGCAGTTTCTCTAGCGGGGGGGCTGCGAACACCGGGGAGCTGTTTTTT. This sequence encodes CASSFSSGGAANTGELFF.

CDR3 amino acids: CASSPTSGSHNEQFF. The CDR3 DNA is TGTGCCAGCAGCCCAACTAGCGGGTCCCACAATGAGCAGTTCTTC. The rearrangement links TRBV9 to TRBJ2-1, with 9 bases lining up with TRBD2. With 4 bases clipped from V and 5 bases from J, the junction kept 7 bases outside the gene matches. Per the germline V gene, CDR1 is SGDLS and CDR2 is YYNGEE. The CDR3 runs 15 residues.

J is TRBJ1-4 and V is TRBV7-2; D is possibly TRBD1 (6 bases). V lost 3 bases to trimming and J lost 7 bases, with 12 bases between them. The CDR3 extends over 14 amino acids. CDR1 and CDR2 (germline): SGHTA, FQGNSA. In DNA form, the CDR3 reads TGTGCCAGCAGCTTTCGCAGGGGTAGTGAAAAACTGTTTTTT. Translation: CASSFRRGSEKLFF. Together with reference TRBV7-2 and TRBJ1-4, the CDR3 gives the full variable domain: GAGVSQSPSNKVTEKGKDVELRCDPISGHTALYWYRQSLGQGLEFLIYFQGNSAPDKSGLPSDRFSAERTGGSVSTLTIQRTQQEDSAVYLCASSFRRGSEKLFFGSGTQLSVL.

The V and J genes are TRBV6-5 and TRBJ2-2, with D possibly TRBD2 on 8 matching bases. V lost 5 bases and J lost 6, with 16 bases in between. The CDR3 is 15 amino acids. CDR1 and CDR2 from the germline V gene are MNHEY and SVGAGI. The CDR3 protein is CASSRGGTAPGELFF. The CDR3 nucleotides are TGTGCCAGCAGTCGCGGGGGGACAGCCCCCGGGGAGCTGTTTTTT.

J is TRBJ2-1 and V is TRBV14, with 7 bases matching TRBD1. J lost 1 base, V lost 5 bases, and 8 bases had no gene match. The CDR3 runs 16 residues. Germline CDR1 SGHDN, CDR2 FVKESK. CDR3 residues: CASSRDSRNSYNEQFF. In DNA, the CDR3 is TGTGCCAGCAGCAGGGACAGCCGGAATTCCTACAATGAGCAGTTCTTC.

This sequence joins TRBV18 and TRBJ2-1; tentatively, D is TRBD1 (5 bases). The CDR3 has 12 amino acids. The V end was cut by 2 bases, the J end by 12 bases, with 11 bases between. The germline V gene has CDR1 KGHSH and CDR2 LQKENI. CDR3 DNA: TGTGCCAGCTCACCAAGGGGCGACGGGCAGTTCTTC. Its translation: CASSPRGDGQFF.

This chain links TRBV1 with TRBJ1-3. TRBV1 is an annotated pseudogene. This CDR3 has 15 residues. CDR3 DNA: TGCACCAGCAGCCGAAGGCGGGGCTCTGGAAACACCATATATTTT. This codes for CTSSRRRGSGNTIYF.

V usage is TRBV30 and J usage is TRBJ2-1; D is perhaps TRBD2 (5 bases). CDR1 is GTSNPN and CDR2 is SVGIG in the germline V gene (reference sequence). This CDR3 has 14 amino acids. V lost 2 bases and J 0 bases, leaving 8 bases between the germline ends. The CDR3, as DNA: TGTGCCTGGAGTAGCGGTAGCTCCTACAATGAGCAGTTCTTC. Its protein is CAWSSGSSYNEQFF.

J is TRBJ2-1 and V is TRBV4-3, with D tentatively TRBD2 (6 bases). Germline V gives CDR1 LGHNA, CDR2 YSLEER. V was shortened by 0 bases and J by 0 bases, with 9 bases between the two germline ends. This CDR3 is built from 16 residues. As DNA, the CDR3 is TGCGCCAGCAGCCAAGAACCGACTAGCTCCTACAATGAGCAGTTCTTC. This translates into CASSQEPTSSYNEQFF.

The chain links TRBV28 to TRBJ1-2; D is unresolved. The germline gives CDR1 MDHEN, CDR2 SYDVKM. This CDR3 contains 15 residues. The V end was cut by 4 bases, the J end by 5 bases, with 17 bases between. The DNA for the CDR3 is TGTGCCAGCAGTTCGGCTAGCGGGAGGGATTATGGCTACACCTTC. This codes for CASSSASGRDYGYTF.

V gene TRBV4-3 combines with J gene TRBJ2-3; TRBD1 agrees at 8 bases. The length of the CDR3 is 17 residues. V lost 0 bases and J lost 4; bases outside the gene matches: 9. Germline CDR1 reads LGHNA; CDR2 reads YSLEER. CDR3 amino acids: CASSQDTGQGRADTQYF. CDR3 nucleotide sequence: TGCGCCAGCAGCCAAGATACCGGACAGGGAAGGGCAGATACGCAGTATTTT.

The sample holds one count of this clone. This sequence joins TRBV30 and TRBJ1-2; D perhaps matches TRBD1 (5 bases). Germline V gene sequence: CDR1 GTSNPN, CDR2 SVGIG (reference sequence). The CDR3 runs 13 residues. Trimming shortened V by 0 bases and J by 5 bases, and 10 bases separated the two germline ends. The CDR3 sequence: CAWSVPGNYGYTF. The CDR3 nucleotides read TGTGCCTGGAGTGTACCAGGGAATTATGGCTACACCTTC.

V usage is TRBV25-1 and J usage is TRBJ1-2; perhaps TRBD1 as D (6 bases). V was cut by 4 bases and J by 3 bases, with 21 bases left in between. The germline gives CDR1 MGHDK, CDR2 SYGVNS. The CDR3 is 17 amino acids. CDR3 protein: CASSGTGLKAPYYGYTF. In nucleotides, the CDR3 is TGTGCCAGCAGTGGTACAGGGTTGAAAGCCCCATACTATGGCTACACCTTC.

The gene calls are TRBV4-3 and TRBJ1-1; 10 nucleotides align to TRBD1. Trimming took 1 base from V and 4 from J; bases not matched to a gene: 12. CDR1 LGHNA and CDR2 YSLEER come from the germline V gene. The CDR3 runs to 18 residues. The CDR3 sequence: CASSQGPVFGTGVTEAFF. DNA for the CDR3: TGCGCCAGCAGCCAAGGACCTGTTTTTGGGACAGGGGTCACTGAAGCTTTCTTT.

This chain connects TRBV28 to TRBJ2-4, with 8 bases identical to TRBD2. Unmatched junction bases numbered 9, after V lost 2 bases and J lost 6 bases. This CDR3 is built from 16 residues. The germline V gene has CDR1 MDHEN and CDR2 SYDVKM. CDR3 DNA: TGTGCCAGCAGTTTAGTGGGACTAGGGTCTACAAACATTCAGTACTTC. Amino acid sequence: CASSLVGLGSTNIQYF.